The rows below give T cell receptor beta chains drawn from one sample of a study of shared clonotypes between healthy human individuals. Generated by immunoSEQ multiplex PCR, the TCRdb table keeps only in-frame clones and is missing some. This repertoire shows 2 million to 3 million clones, 80% to 95% found once; its top ten account for 0.36%. Sequencing was performed on naive CD4+ T cells from PBMCs. These TCRs come from a man between 18 and 35 years old in good health. Some clones in this sample may be carry-over from other donors' samples. Each CDR3 is given with its conserved first and last residue. Fields, in order: J gene, CDR3 length, clone size, V gene, D gene, CDR3 protein, CDR3 DNA. A D gene is named only where the DNA matches it firmly. Not all rows give a size; the values are once, few, many and, for expanded clones, a class.

j_call: TRBJ2-1; cdr3_length: 16; clone_size: NA; v_call: TRBV5-1; d_call: TRBD2; cdr3_aa: CASSLAAGGSYNEQFF; cdr3_nt: TGCGCCAGCAGCTTGGCAGCGGGAGGGTCCTACAATGAGCAGTTCTTC
j_call: TRBJ2-5; cdr3_length: 13; clone_size: NA; v_call: TRBV29-1; d_call: NA; cdr3_aa: CSVGRRLQETQYF; cdr3_nt: TGCAGCGTTGGCAGACGTTTACAAGAGACCCAGTACTTC
j_call: TRBJ1-5; cdr3_length: 16; clone_size: NA; v_call: TRBV28; d_call: NA; cdr3_aa: CASSLNRGTWDQPQHF; cdr3_nt: TGTGCCAGCAGTTTAAATCGGGGGACATGGGATCAGCCCCAGCATTTT
j_call: TRBJ2-3; cdr3_length: 16; clone_size: NA; v_call: TRBV4-3; d_call: NA; cdr3_aa: CASSQASVRAADTQYF; cdr3_nt: TGCGCCAGCAGCCAAGCTAGCGTTCGGGCCGCAGATACGCAGTATTTT
j_call: TRBJ2-3; cdr3_length: 15; clone_size: NA; v_call: TRBV5-1; d_call: NA; cdr3_aa: CASSGGGGGTDTQYF; cdr3_nt: TGCGCCAGCAGCGGCGGCGGCGGGGGCACAGATACGCAGTATTTT
j_call: TRBJ1-2; cdr3_length: 13; clone_size: NA; v_call: TRBV18; d_call: TRBD1; cdr3_aa: CASSPDRDYGYTF; cdr3_nt: TGTGCCAGCTCACCTGACAGGGACTATGGCTACACCTTC
j_call: TRBJ1-2; cdr3_length: 13; clone_size: NA; v_call: TRBV19; d_call: NA; cdr3_aa: CASSIDRNYGYTF; cdr3_nt: TGTGCCAGTAGTATAGACAGAAACTATGGCTACACCTTC
j_call: TRBJ1-2; cdr3_length: 15; clone_size: NA; v_call: TRBV7-8; d_call: TRBD1; cdr3_aa: CASSQRQGLGPGYTF; cdr3_nt: TGTGCCAGCAGCCAAAGACAGGGATTGGGACCTGGCTACACCTTC
j_call: TRBJ2-5; cdr3_length: 16; clone_size: NA; v_call: TRBV5-1; d_call: TRBD2; cdr3_aa: CASSLALTSGQETQYF; cdr3_nt: TGCGCCAGCAGCTTGGCCCTGACTAGCGGACAAGAGACCCAGTACTTC
j_call: TRBJ2-7; cdr3_length: 15; clone_size: NA; v_call: TRBV6-5; d_call: NA; cdr3_aa: CASSPAGVIPYEQYF; cdr3_nt: TGTGCCAGCAGCCCCGCAGGAGTAATACCCTACGAGCAGTACTTC
j_call: TRBJ2-2; cdr3_length: 16; clone_size: NA; v_call: TRBV5-1; d_call: TRBD2; cdr3_aa: CASSYLAGTNTGELFF; cdr3_nt: TGCGCCAGCAGCTACCTAGCGGGAACGAACACCGGGGAGCTGTTTTTT
j_call: TRBJ1-4; cdr3_length: 15; clone_size: NA; v_call: TRBV18; d_call: NA; cdr3_aa: CASSPYQGQGEKLFF; cdr3_nt: TGTGCCAGCTCACCATATCAGGGGCAGGGTGAAAAACTGTTTTTT
j_call: TRBJ2-3; cdr3_length: 15; clone_size: NA; v_call: TRBV18; d_call: NA; cdr3_aa: CASSPPGIRTDTQYF; cdr3_nt: TGTGCCAGCTCACCACCGGGGATCCGCACAGATACGCAGTATTTT
j_call: TRBJ2-7; cdr3_length: 13; clone_size: NA; v_call: TRBV28; d_call: TRBD1; cdr3_aa: CASSLTGIYEQYF; cdr3_nt: TGTGCCAGCAGTTTGACAGGGATATACGAGCAGTACTTC
j_call: TRBJ2-7; cdr3_length: 18; clone_size: NA; v_call: TRBV28; d_call: NA; cdr3_aa: CASSPEPTTSPDPYEQYF; cdr3_nt: TGTGCCAGCAGCCCAGAACCGACAACTAGCCCCGATCCCTACGAGCAGTACTTC
j_call: TRBJ2-3; cdr3_length: 14; clone_size: NA; v_call: TRBV29-1; d_call: TRBD2; cdr3_aa: CSVGAGGSTDTQYF; cdr3_nt: TGCAGCGTTGGCGCGGGAGGGAGCACAGATACGCAGTATTTT
j_call: TRBJ1-5; cdr3_length: 20; clone_size: NA; v_call: TRBV6-1; d_call: NA; cdr3_aa: CASSEYQDRQTDYSNQPQHF; cdr3_nt: TGTGCCAGCAGTGAATACCAAGACAGACAAACCGACTATAGCAATCAGCCCCAGCATTTT
j_call: TRBJ1-2; cdr3_length: 15; clone_size: once; v_call: TRBV5-4; d_call: TRBD1; cdr3_aa: CASSSRTGANYGYTF; cdr3_nt: TGTGCCAGCAGTTCCCGGACAGGGGCCAACTATGGCTACACCTTC
j_call: TRBJ2-7; cdr3_length: 14; clone_size: NA; v_call: TRBV5-1; d_call: NA; cdr3_aa: CASSLEPRGSEQYF; cdr3_nt: TGCGCCAGCAGCTTGGAACCTCGGGGGAGCGAGCAGTACTTC
j_call: TRBJ2-2; cdr3_length: 14; clone_size: NA; v_call: TRBV6-4; d_call: TRBD2; cdr3_aa: CASSPTSATGELFF; cdr3_nt: TGTGCCAGCAGTCCGACTAGCGCTACCGGGGAGCTGTTTTTT
j_call: TRBJ2-1; cdr3_length: 17; clone_size: NA; v_call: TRBV5-1; d_call: TRBD2; cdr3_aa: CASSVASLAGEHNEQFF; cdr3_nt: TGCGCCAGCAGCGTTGCATCCTTAGCGGGAGAACACAATGAGCAGTTCTTC
j_call: TRBJ2-1; cdr3_length: 17; clone_size: NA; v_call: TRBV27; d_call: NA; cdr3_aa: CASSLSATRSPYNEQFF; cdr3_nt: TGTGCCAGCAGTTTATCTGCGACACGAAGTCCCTACAATGAGCAGTTCTTC
j_call: TRBJ2-7; cdr3_length: 14; clone_size: NA; v_call: TRBV6-5; d_call: TRBD2; cdr3_aa: CASSQRRESYEQYF; cdr3_nt: TGTGCCAGCAGTCAGAGGCGGGAGTCCTACGAGCAGTACTTC
j_call: TRBJ1-1; cdr3_length: 15; clone_size: NA; v_call: TRBV6-5; d_call: TRBD1; cdr3_aa: CASSGGQGGTLSAFF; cdr3_nt: TGTGCCAGCAGTGGGGGACAGGGGGGGACCTTGAGCGCTTTCTTT
j_call: TRBJ1-1; cdr3_length: 13; clone_size: once; v_call: TRBV6-1; d_call: NA; cdr3_aa: CASSSTANTEAFF; cdr3_nt: TGTGCCAGCAGTTCGACAGCGAACACTGAAGCTTTCTTT
j_call: TRBJ1-5; cdr3_length: 12; clone_size: NA; v_call: TRBV15; d_call: NA; cdr3_aa: CATEKKGQPQHF; cdr3_nt: TGTGCCACCGAGAAGAAGGGACAGCCCCAGCATTTT
j_call: TRBJ2-1; cdr3_length: 12; clone_size: NA; v_call: TRBV5-4; d_call: NA; cdr3_aa: CASSDYLKEQFF; cdr3_nt: TGTGCCAGCAGCGACTACTTGAAAGAGCAGTTCTTC
j_call: TRBJ2-3; cdr3_length: 13; clone_size: once; v_call: TRBV7-2; d_call: NA; cdr3_aa: CASSLIRTDTQYF; cdr3_nt: TGTGCCAGCAGCTTAATCCGTACAGATACGCAGTATTTT
j_call: TRBJ2-7; cdr3_length: 15; clone_size: NA; v_call: TRBV27; d_call: TRBD1; cdr3_aa: CASSYRDRGIYEQYF; cdr3_nt: TGTGCCAGCAGTTACCGGGACAGGGGTATCTACGAGCAGTACTTC